A single sample is the source of the 18 T cell receptor beta chains below, sequenced in a study of cytomegalovirus exposure and HLA in healthy donors. Primers included in the PCR were 60 Vbeta and 13 Jbeta primers. Assay: immunoSEQ multiplex PCR; the TCRdb copy retains only in-frame clones and omits some. The repertoire consists of about 180,000 clones, with around 85% occurring once and the leading ten covering 1%. Sequences were obtained from PBMCs. These receptors all come from a boy younger than 10 in good health and CMV-seronegative.

This chain links TRBV4-1 with TRBJ2-7, with 11 positions matching TRBD2. Trimming took 4 bases from V and 6 from J; bases not matched to a gene: 8. The CDR3 covers 15 residues. Germline-derived CDR1 and CDR2 are MGHRA and YSYEKL. CDR3 bases: TGCGCCAGCAGCCTTACCCCGGGACTAGCGGCCGAGCAGTACTTC. As protein: CASSLTPGLAAEQYF.

The gene calls are TRBV6-1 and TRBJ2-2, with D tentatively TRBD1 (5 bases). The germline CDR1 and CDR2 sequences are MNHNS and SASEGT. This CDR3 region has 15 residues. V was pared by 4 bases and J by 5 bases, with 14 bases between. CDR3 amino acids: CASSARTRHTGELFF. As DNA, the CDR3 is TGTGCCAGCAGTGCCCGGACAAGACATACCGGGGAGCTGTTTTTT.

The V call is TRBV19, the J call TRBJ1-1, with D maybe TRBD1 (6 bases). V lost 3 bases to trimming and J lost 0 bases, with 14 bases between them. Germline V CDR1 and CDR2: LNHDA, SQIVND (reference sequence). This CDR3 has 16 amino acids. Here the CDR3 reads CASSILNRDMNTEAFF. For the CDR3, the DNA is TGTGCCAGTAGTATCCTTAACAGGGACATGAACACTGAAGCTTTCTTT.

This clone was picked up one time. The V call is TRBV28, the J call TRBJ1-5; D might be TRBD1 (5 bases). This CDR3 is 15 amino acids long. Germline V gives CDR1 MDHEN, CDR2 SYDVKM. Between the trimmed V and J ends, which lost 5 bases and 6 bases, there was a span of 17 bases. The CDR3 is CASSPIGGKGQPQHF. For the CDR3, the DNA is TGTGCCAGCAGTCCAATCGGGGGGAAGGGTCAGCCCCAGCATTTT. The full variable domain, its missing parts supplied by reference TRBV28 and TRBJ1-5, is DVKVTQSSRYLVKRTGEKVFLECVQDMDHENMFWYRQDPGLGLRLIYFSYDVKMKEKGDIPEGYSVSREKKERFSLILESASTNQTSMYLCASSPIGGKGQPQHFGDGTRLSIL.

The chain has TRBV5-1 and TRBJ2-3; D ambiguous. The CDR3 spans 12 residues. CDR1 is SGHRS and CDR2 is YFSETQ in the germline V gene. Trimming shortened V by 1 base and J by 6 bases, and 6 bases separated the two germline ends. The CDR3: CASSLQFDTQYF. The CDR3 nucleotides are TGCGCCAGCAGCTTGCAGTTTGATACGCAGTATTTT.

This clone occurred once. The gene calls are TRBV28 and TRBJ1-5; no reliable D call. CDR3 length equals 16 residues. Germline V gives CDR1 MDHEN, CDR2 SYDVKM. Trimming removed 5 bases at V and 5 bases at J, with 19 bases between. The CDR3 sequence is CASSPRQLLPHQPQHF. In DNA, the CDR3 is TGTGCCAGCAGTCCCAGACAACTCCTACCCCATCAGCCCCAGCATTTT.

This clone appeared a single time. The chain links TRBV18 to TRBJ2-7; 10 bases map to TRBD1. This CDR3 contains 14 residues. CDR1 is KGHSH and CDR2 is LQKENI in the germline V gene. V was pared by 3 bases and J by 2 bases, with 1 base of the junction left unmatched. CDR3 protein: CASSPGQGTYEQYV. The CDR3 DNA reads as TGTGCCAGCTCACCGGGACAGGGGACCTACGAGCAGTACGTC.

This rearrangement joins TRBV28 to TRBJ1-3; maybe TRBD1 (5 bases). The germline V and J ends were trimmed by 3 bases and 10 bases, with 13 bases remaining between them. The CDR3 loop spans 13 amino acids. The V gene's germline CDR1 is MDHEN and CDR2 SYDVKM. The CDR3 sequence: CASSFPGAGTIYF. The CDR3, as DNA: TGTGCCAGCAGTTTCCCTGGGGCAGGAACCATATATTTT. Full variable domain (rest looked up from reference TRBV28 and TRBJ1-3): DVKVTQSSRYLVKRTGEKVFLECVQDMDHENMFWYRQDPGLGLRLIYFSYDVKMKEKGDIPEGYSVSREKKERFSLILESASTNQTSMYLCASSFPGAGTIYFGEGSWLTVV.

The gene calls are TRBV2 and TRBJ1-1; D gene ambiguous. The V gene lost 8 bases and the J gene lost 8 bases, with 27 bases spanning the gap. The germline V gene encodes CDR1 SNHLY and CDR2 FYNNEI. This CDR3 has 16 amino acids. The CDR3 protein is CASGGLRPSSRVEAFF. CDR3 nucleotide sequence: TGTGCCAGCGGAGGTTTAAGGCCTTCATCGCGGGTAGAAGCTTTCTTT.

The chain carries TRBV2 and TRBJ2-6; 9 nucleotides align to TRBD2. The CDR3 is 18 amino acids. CDR1 and CDR2 from the germline V gene are SNHLY and FYNNEI. V lost 0 bases to trimming and J lost 0 bases; unmatched junction nucleotides: 3. The CDR3 DNA reads as TGTGCCAGCAGTGAAGCCTGGACTAGCGTCTCTGGGGCCAACGTCCTGACTTTC. Translating it yields CASSEAWTSVSGANVLTF. The variable domain in full, with the rest retrieved from reference TRBV2 and TRBJ2-6, is EPEVTQTPSHQVTQMGQEVILRCVPISNHLYFYWYRQILGQKVEFLVSFYNNEISEKSEIFDDQFSVERPDGSNFTLKIRSTKLEDSAMYFCASSEAWTSVSGANVLTFGAGSRLTVL.

J is TRBJ1-1 and V is TRBV6-5; 7 positions agree with TRBD1. Per germline, CDR1 MNHEY and CDR2 SVGAGI. With 0 bases clipped from V and 8 bases from J, the junction kept 3 bases outside the gene matches. The CDR3 has 13 residues. Here the CDR3 DNA reads TGTGCCAGCAGTTACTCGGGACAGATGGAAGCTTTCTTT. It specifies CASSYSGQMEAFF.

This chain uses TRBV5-1 with TRBJ2-1, with D possibly being TRBD1 (6 bases). Germline loops: CDR1 SGHRS, CDR2 YFSETQ. The V and J ends lost 0 bases and 7 bases respectively, with 14 bases between them. The CDR3 is made up of 15 amino acids. The CDR3 coding sequence is TGCGCCAGCAGCTTGGCCGAACAGGGAAGAAATGAGCAGTTCTTC. It codes for CASSLAEQGRNEQFF.

The rearrangement uses TRBV6-7 and TRBJ1-2; 7 bases match TRBD1. TRBV6-7 counts as an open reading frame of uncertain function. This CDR3 is 15 amino acids long. The J segment lost 5 bases and the V segment lost 4 bases, leaving 10 bases of the junction unmatched. CDR3 sequence reads: CASSWPGTDPYGYTF. The CDR3 nucleotides read TGTGCCAGCAGTTGGCCCGGGACAGATCCTTATGGCTACACCTTC.

The CDR3 loop is CASSSSRRGTSNEKLFF. DNA of the CDR3: TGTGCCAGCAGCTCCTCTCGGAGGGGCACTTCTAATGAAAAACTGTTTTTT. The chain recombines TRBV7-9 with TRBJ1-4, with TRBD1 as a possible D gene (5 bases). The CDR3 contains 17 residues. The germline CDR1 and CDR2 sequences are SEHNR and FQNEAQ (reference sequence). Trimming took off 4 bases at V and 3 bases at J, with 18 bases between the two ends.

The sample holds a few counts of this clone. The chain employs TRBV19 and TRBJ1-1, with TRBD1 identical over 11 bases. This CDR3 has 15 residues. The germline gives CDR1 LNHDA, CDR2 SQIVND (reference sequence). With 5 bases clipped from V and 2 bases from J, the junction kept 4 bases outside the gene matches. The CDR3 DNA reads as TGTGCCAGTAGTCTGGGACAGGGGGTAAACACTGAAGCTTTCTTT. Its translation is CASSLGQGVNTEAFF.

The V and J genes are TRBV13 and TRBJ1-3, with 7 bases identical to TRBD1. The J segment lost 2 bases and the V segment lost 5 bases, leaving 3 bases of the junction unmatched. The germline V gene has CDR1 PRHDT and CDR2 FYEKMQ (reference sequence). The CDR3 sequence is 14 residues long. This CDR3 is CASSIGTAGNTIYF. In DNA, the CDR3 is TGTGCCAGCAGCATCGGGACAGCTGGAAACACCATATATTTT.

The chain carries TRBV9 and TRBJ2-7; 7 positions agree with TRBD1. Looked up from germline, CDR1 is SGDLS and CDR2 is YYNGEE. Trimming at V came to 4 bases and at J to 0 bases, leaving 4 bases not matched to a gene. CDR3 length: 14 amino acids. CDR3 DNA sequence: TGTGCCAGCAGCCTCGGGACAGACTCCTACGAGCAGTACTTC. Translating gives CASSLGTDSYEQYF.

The chain links TRBV5-1 to TRBJ1-6, with TRBD1 as a possible D gene (5 bases). CDR3 size: 13 residues. Between the trimmed V and J ends, which lost 5 bases and 5 bases, there was a span of 8 bases. Germline CDR1 reads SGHRS; CDR2 reads YFSETQ. The CDR3 region is CASRGVDNSPLHF. In DNA, the CDR3 is TGCGCCAGCAGAGGGGTCGATAATTCACCCCTCCACTTT.